This TCR beta chain stems from a study of blood T cell repertoires in COVID-19. Looking at the study overall: Spain, Italy and the United States supplied samples that represented acute and convalescent COVID-19.

Sequencing used immunoSEQ multiplex PCR; TCRdb keeps in-frame clones, though not all of them. The sample shows over 150,000 clones, about 88% of them seen only once. The sample was peripheral blood. The sequence was collected from a man aged 45 to 65 with COVID-19, enrolled during active disease.

CDR3 protein: CASSSRAGDSSSYNEQFF. The CDR3 nucleotides read TGTGCCAGCAGCTCAAGGGCCGGGGACTCGAGCTCCTACAATGAGCAGTTCTTC. The rearrangement links TRBV6-4 to TRBJ2-1, with D perhaps TRBD2 (6 bases). The CDR3 totals 18 residues. Trimming removed 6 bases from V and 0 bases from J, with 21 bases in between. The germline gives CDR1 MRHNA, CDR2 SNTAGT.